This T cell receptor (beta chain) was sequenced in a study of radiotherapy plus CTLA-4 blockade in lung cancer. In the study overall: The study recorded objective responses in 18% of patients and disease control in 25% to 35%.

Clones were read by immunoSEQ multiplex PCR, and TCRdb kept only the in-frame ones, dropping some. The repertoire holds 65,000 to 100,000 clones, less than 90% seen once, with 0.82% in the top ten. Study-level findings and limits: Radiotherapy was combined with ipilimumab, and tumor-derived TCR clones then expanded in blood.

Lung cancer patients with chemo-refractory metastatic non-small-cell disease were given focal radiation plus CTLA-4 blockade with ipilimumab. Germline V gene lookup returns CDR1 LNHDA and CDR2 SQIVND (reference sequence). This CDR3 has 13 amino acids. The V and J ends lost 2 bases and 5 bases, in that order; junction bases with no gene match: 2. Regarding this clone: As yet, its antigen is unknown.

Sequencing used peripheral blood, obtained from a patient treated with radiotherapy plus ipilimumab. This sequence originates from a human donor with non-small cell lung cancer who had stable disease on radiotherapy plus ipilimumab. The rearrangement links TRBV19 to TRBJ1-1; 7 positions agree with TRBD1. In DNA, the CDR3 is TGTGCCAGTAGTATAACGACAGGGACTGAAGCTTTCTTT. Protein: CASSITTGTEAFF.